Below are 19 T cell receptor beta chains sequenced from a single sample in a study of T cells after posttransplantation cyclophosphamide. Only in-frame clones appear in the TCRdb table, and some are missing; sequencing was by immunoSEQ multiplex PCR. This table holds tens of thousands of clones, over 75% found once. A marrow graft followed busulfan-fludarabine conditioning, with cyclophosphamide on days +3 and +4. Source: CD4+ T cells sorted from blood, taken approximately 2,000 days after a stem cell transplant with posttransplant cyclophosphamide. The receptors were gathered from a female patient in her forties who received an allogeneic stem cell transplant from a related donor, was CMV-positive, and had no GVHD. Some T cells could come from the graft donor.

This clone was recorded a few times. Germline and junction disagree at one end, which may indicate a read error. The CDR3 nucleotides read TGTGCCATCACTGAGACTAGGAGCTCCTACGAGCAGTACTTC. As protein: CAITETRSSYEQYF. The chain uses TRBV10-3 and TRBJ2-7; tentative D call: TRBD2 (6 bases). CDR3 size: 14 residues. Germline loops: CDR1 ENHRY, CDR2 SYGVKD.

V is TRBV7-8 and J is TRBJ2-7; D is perhaps TRBD1 (5 bases). The CDR3 length is 15 residues. Deletions cut 5 bases from V and 3 bases from J, with 17 bases between. CDR1 SGHVS and CDR2 FQNEAQ come from the germline V gene. The CDR3 reads CASSEGVGVGYEQYF. The CDR3 DNA sequence: TGTGCCAGCAGCGAAGGGGTAGGGGTTGGCTACGAGCAGTACTTC.

J is TRBJ1-6 and V is TRBV7-2; tentatively, D is TRBD1 (5 bases). The length of the CDR3 is 14 residues. V was clipped by 3 bases and J by 4 bases, with 7 bases between them. CDR1 is SGHTA and CDR2 is FQGNSA in the germline V gene. CDR3 DNA sequence: TGTGCCAGCAGCTTCAGGGCATATAATTCACCCCTCCACTTT. It encodes CASSFRAYNSPLHF.

This clone was seen more than once but under ten times. CDR3 sequence (DNA): TGCAGCGTTCGGGACAGAGTTTCCACCTACGAGCAGTACTTC. This translates into CSVRDRVSTYEQYF. The chain carries TRBV29-1 and TRBJ2-7, with TRBD1 identical over 7 bases. CDR1 SQVTM and CDR2 ANQGSEA come from the germline V gene. CDR3 length equals 14 residues. V gave up 5 bases and J gave up 2 bases; unmatched junction bases: 9.

The chain couples TRBV28 to TRBJ1-1, with D maybe TRBD1 (6 bases). The CDR3 has 16 amino acids. Trimming removed 5 bases at V and 0 bases at J, with 16 bases between. Germline CDR1 MDHEN, CDR2 SYDVKM. The CDR3 nucleotides read TGTGCCAGCAGTCCCCGACAGGTTTTCATGAACACTGAAGCTTTCTTT. Its translation: CASSPRQVFMNTEAFF.

The chain uses TRBV5-5 and TRBJ2-2; TRBD1 agrees at 8 bases. The CDR3 length is 15 residues. Germline lookup yields CDR1 SGHKS and CDR2 YYEKEE (reference sequence). Germline trimming cut 4 bases from V and 1 base from J; bases unmatched to any gene: 3. The CDR3 here is CASSPGTGNTGELFF. As DNA, the CDR3 is TGTGCCAGCAGCCCGGGGACAGGGAACACCGGGGAGCTGTTTTTT.

This chain links TRBV10-3 with TRBJ2-3; 11 bases map to TRBD2. The germline CDR1 and CDR2 sequences are ENHRY and SYGVKD. CDR3 length: 17 residues. Unmatched junction bases numbered 6, after V lost 2 bases and J lost 2 bases. CDR3: CAISEGTSGGSTDTQYF. The CDR3 region has the DNA TGTGCCATCAGTGAGGGAACTAGCGGGGGATCCACAGATACGCAGTATTTT.

This chain connects TRBV6-5 to TRBJ2-1; maybe TRBD2 (6 bases). The CDR3 runs to 15 residues. V lost 8 bases and J lost 4, with 18 bases in between. Germline V gives CDR1 MNHEY, CDR2 SVGAGI. CDR3 protein: CASGRREHAYNEQFF. CDR3 bases: TGTGCCAGCGGACGGAGGGAGCATGCGTACAATGAGCAGTTCTTC.

This clone is a singleton in its sample. V gene TRBV18 combines with J gene TRBJ1-1; D may be TRBD1 (6 bases). CDR1 and CDR2 from the germline V gene are KGHSH and LQKENI. V lost 6 bases, J lost 5 bases, and 13 bases lay in between. CDR3 length: 13 residues. DNA for the CDR3: TGTGCCAGCTCGCGGGGGGCAGATACTGAAGCTTTCTTT. Translated: CASSRGADTEAFF.

This clone was seen just once. V is TRBV4-2 and J is TRBJ2-1; D perhaps matches TRBD2 (5 bases). CDR1 is LGHNA and CDR2 is YNFKEQ in the germline V gene. The germline V and J ends were trimmed by 1 base and 0 bases, with 10 bases remaining between them. The CDR3 length is 16 residues. The chain's CDR3 is CASSQAATTSYNEQFF. The CDR3 DNA reads TGTGCCAGCAGCCAAGCCGCGACTACCTCCTACAATGAGCAGTTCTTC.

The V call is TRBV6-6, the J call TRBJ2-4; D possibly corresponds to TRBD2 (6 bases). Between the trimmed V and J ends, which lost 7 bases and 7 bases, there was a span of 20 bases. The germline gives CDR1 MNHNY, CDR2 SVGAGI (reference sequence). The CDR3 length is 15 residues. The CDR3 sequence is CASTKPGGISNIQYF. In DNA, the CDR3 is TGTGCCAGCACAAAACCCGGAGGGATTTCGAACATTCAGTACTTC.

The genes are TRBV6-5 and TRBJ2-7, with TRBD1 matching over 10 bases. Per germline, CDR1 MNHEY and CDR2 SVGAGI. J lost 4 bases, V lost 5 bases, and 2 bases had no gene match. This CDR3 spans 13 amino acids. The CDR3 loop reads CASSKGQGYEQYF. DNA for the CDR3: TGTGCCAGCAGTAAGGGACAGGGGTACGAGCAGTACTTC.

This chain links TRBV6-5 with TRBJ1-2; the D gene is possibly TRBD1 (6 bases). Trimming took 0 bases from V and 0 from J, leaving 11 bases between them. Germline V gives CDR1 MNHEY, CDR2 SVGAGI. The CDR3 is 16 amino acids. The CDR3 is CASSYSWTDANYGYTF. The CDR3 nucleotides read TGTGCCAGCAGTTACTCCTGGACAGACGCTAACTATGGCTACACCTTC.

The CDR3 is CAISAGSTRETQYF. CDR3 nucleotide sequence: TGTGCCATCAGTGCAGGATCGACCCGAGAGACCCAGTACTTC. The genes are TRBV10-3 and TRBJ2-5; D gene ambiguous. Trimming removed 4 bases from V and 4 bases from J, with 13 bases in between. This CDR3 is 14 amino acids long. From germline, CDR1 is ENHRY and CDR2 SYGVKD.

This chain connects TRBV11-2 to TRBJ2-7, with 11 bases that match TRBD1. The CDR3 sequence is 16 residues long. Per the germline V gene, CDR1 is SGHAT and CDR2 is FQNNGV. V lost 4 bases to trimming and J lost 3 bases; unmatched junction nucleotides: 8. The CDR3 sequence is CASSWGWTGGIYEQYF. The CDR3 DNA reads TGTGCCAGCAGCTGGGGATGGACAGGGGGCATCTACGAGCAGTACTTC.

J is TRBJ1-2 and V is TRBV19, with D possibly matching TRBD1 (5 bases). The CDR3 is 13 residues long. The germline V and J ends were trimmed by 2 bases and 6 bases, with 10 bases remaining between them. Germline V gene lookup returns CDR1 LNHDA and CDR2 SQIVND (reference sequence). The CDR3 spells CASSIIGADGYTF. CDR3 sequence (DNA): TGTGCCAGTAGTATAATAGGGGCTGATGGCTACACCTTC.

This chain links TRBV11-2 with TRBJ2-5, with a weak D call TRBD2 (6 bases). Germline V gene sequence: CDR1 SGHAT, CDR2 FQNNGV. This CDR3 region has 14 residues. V lost 5 bases and J lost 4, with 14 bases in between. The CDR3 region is CASSQGASVETQYF. For the CDR3, the DNA is TGTGCCAGCAGCCAAGGGGCTAGCGTAGAGACCCAGTACTTC. The variable domain in full, completed from reference TRBV11-2 and TRBJ2-5, reads EAGVAQSPRYKIIEKRQSVAFWCNPISGHATLYWYQQILGQGPKLLIQFQNNGVVDDSQLPKDRFSAERLKGVDSTLKIQPAKLEDSAVYLCASSQGASVETQYFGPGTRLLVL.

The V call is TRBV5-1, the J call TRBJ2-5, with 7 bases aligning to TRBD2. The CDR3 contains 16 residues. Germline V lookup: CDR1 SGHRS, CDR2 YFSETQ. V shed 2 bases and J 3 bases; nucleotides not matched to a gene: 10. This chain's CDR3 is CASSFGLEIEEETQYF. The DNA of the CDR3 is TGCGCCAGCAGCTTCGGACTAGAAATCGAGGAAGAGACCCAGTACTTC.

This chain uses TRBV5-1 with TRBJ2-2, with unresolved D. Trimming removed 0 bases from V and 7 bases from J, with 10 bases in between. CDR1 is SGHRS and CDR2 is YFSETQ in the germline V gene. The CDR3 is made up of 14 amino acids. CDR3 nucleotides: TGCGCCAGCAGCTTGGCCGCAAACGGCGGGGAGCTGTTTTTT. It codes for CASSLAANGGELFF. The variable domain in full, with the rest retrieved from reference TRBV5-1 and TRBJ2-2, is KAGVTQTPRYLIKTRGQQVTLSCSPISGHRSVSWYQQTPGQGLQFLFEYFSETQRNKGNFPGRFSGRQFSNSRSEMNVSTLELGDSALYLCASSLAANGGELFFGEGSRLTVL.